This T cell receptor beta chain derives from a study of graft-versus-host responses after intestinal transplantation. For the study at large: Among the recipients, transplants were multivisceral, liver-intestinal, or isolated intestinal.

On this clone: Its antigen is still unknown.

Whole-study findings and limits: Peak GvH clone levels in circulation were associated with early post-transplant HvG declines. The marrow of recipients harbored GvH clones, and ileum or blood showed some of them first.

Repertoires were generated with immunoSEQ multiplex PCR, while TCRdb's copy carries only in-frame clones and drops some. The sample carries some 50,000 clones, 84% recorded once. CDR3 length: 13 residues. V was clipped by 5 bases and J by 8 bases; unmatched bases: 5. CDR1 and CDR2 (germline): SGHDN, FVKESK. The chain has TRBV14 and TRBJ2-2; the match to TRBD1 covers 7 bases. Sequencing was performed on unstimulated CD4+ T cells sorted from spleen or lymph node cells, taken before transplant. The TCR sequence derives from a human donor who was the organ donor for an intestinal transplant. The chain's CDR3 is CASSTTGIGELFF. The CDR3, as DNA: TGTGCCAGCAGCACGACAGGGATTGGGGAGCTGTTTTTT.